This entry concerns a single T cell receptor (beta chain). The sample comes from a study of blood T cell repertoires in COVID-19. Across the whole study: Donors in the United States, Italy and Spain gave samples during acute or convalescent COVID-19. The analysed material was cDNA or gDNA that came from T cells, B-cell-depleted T cells, or PBMCs.

CDR1 and CDR2 (germline): MNHNS, SASEGT. V was pared by 1 base and J by 3 bases, with 11 bases between. CDR3 length: 15 residues. As processed by the authors: Counts of nucleated cells, estimated from reference gene primer amplification, were obtained. The method was immunoSEQ multiplex PCR; TCRdb's version includes in-frame clones alone and lacks a portion of them. D and trimming were read from the DNA, whereas the V and J calls and clone size are those reported in that table. In the table there are 90,000 to 120,000 clones, approximately 90% of which are singletons. J is TRBJ2-3 and V is TRBV6-1; D might be TRBD1 (6 bases). Sequencing input: peripheral blood. This TCR was sampled from a woman in her twenties or thirties with acute or convalescent COVID-19. The CDR3: CASSEVQGSTDTQYF. The CDR3 DNA is TGTGCCAGCAGTGAAGTTCAGGGGTCAACAGATACGCAGTATTTT.